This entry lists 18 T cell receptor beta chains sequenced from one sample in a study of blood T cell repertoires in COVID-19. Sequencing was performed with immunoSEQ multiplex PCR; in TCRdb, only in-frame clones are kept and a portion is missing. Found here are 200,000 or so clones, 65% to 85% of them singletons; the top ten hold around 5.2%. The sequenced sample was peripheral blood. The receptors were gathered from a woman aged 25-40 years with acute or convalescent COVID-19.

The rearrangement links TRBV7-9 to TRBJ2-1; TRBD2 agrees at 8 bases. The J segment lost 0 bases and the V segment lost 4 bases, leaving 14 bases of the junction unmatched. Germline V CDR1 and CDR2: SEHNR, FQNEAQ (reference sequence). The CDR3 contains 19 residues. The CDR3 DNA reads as TGTGCCAGCAGCTCCGCTAAGCGGGAGCCTACTAGCTCCTACAATGAGCAGTTCTTC. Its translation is CASSSAKREPTSSYNEQFF. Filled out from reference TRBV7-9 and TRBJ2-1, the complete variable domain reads DTGVSQNPRHKITKRGQNVTFRCDPISEHNRLYWYRQTLGQGPEFLTYFQNEAQLEKSRLLSDRFSAERPKGSFSTLEIQRTEQGDSAMYLCASSSAKREPTSSYNEQFFGPGTRLTVL.

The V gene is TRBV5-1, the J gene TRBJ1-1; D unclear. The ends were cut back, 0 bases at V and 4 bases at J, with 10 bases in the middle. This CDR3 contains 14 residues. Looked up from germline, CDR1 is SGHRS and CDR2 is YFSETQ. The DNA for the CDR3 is TGCGCCAGCAGCTTGGAGGAGGGAACCACTGAAGCTTTCTTT. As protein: CASSLEEGTTEAFF.

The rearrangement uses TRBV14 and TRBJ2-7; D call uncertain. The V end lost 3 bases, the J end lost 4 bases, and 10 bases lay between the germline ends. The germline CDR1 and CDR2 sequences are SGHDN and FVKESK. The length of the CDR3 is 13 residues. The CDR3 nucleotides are TGTGCCAGCAGCCATCTTTTGGCTTACGAGCAGTACTTC. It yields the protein CASSHLLAYEQYF.

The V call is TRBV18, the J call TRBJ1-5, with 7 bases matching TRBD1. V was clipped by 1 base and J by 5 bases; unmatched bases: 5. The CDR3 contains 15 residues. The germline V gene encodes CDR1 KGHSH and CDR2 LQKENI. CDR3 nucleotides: TGTGCCAGCTCACCACTTAAGGGGGCCGATCAGCCCCAGCATTTT. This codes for CASSPLKGADQPQHF.

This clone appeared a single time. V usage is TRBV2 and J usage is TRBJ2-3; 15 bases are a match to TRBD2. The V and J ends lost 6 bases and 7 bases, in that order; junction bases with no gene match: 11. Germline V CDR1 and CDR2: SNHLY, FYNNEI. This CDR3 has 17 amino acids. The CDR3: CASRPGLAGGPGNTQYF. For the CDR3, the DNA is TGTGCCAGCAGACCGGGACTAGCGGGAGGCCCTGGGAATACGCAGTATTTT.

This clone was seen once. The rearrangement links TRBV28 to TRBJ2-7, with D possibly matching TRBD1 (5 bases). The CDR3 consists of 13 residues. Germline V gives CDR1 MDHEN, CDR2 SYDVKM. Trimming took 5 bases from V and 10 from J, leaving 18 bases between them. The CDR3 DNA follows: TGTGCCAGCAGTGGTCAGGGATGGCGTTTTCAGTACTTC. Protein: CASSGQGWRFQYF.

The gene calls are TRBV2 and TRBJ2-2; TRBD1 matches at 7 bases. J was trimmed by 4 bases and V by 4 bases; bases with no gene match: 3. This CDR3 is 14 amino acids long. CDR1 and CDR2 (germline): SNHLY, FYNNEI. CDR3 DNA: TGTGCCAGCAGTGCAGGGGGTGGCACCGGGGAGCTGTTTTTT. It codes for CASSAGGGTGELFF.

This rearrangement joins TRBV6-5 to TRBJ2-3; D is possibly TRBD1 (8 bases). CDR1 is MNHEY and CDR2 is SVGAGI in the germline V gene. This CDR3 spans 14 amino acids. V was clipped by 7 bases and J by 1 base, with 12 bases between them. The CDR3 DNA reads TGTGCCAGCACCACAGGGGGGGGCACAGATACGCAGTATTTT. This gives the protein CASTTGGGTDTQYF.

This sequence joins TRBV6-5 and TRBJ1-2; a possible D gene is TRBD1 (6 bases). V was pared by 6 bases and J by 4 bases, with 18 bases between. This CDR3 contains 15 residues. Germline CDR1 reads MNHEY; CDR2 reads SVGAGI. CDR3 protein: CASSLGHTKLYGYTF. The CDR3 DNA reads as TGTGCCAGCAGCCTGGGACACACAAAACTCTATGGCTACACCTTC.

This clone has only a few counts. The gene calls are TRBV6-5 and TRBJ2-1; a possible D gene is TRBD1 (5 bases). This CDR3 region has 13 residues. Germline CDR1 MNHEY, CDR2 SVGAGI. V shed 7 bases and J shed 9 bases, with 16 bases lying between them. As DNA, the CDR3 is TGTGCCAGCACCTACCGGCAGGGCGGTGAGCAGTTCTTC. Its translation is CASTYRQGGEQFF.

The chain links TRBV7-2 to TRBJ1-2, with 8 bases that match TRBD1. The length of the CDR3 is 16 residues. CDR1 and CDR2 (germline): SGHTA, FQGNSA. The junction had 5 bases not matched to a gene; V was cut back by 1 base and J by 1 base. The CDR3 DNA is TGTGCCAGCAGCTTAGGTTGGACAGGGCATAACTATGGCTACACCTTC. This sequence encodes CASSLGWTGHNYGYTF.

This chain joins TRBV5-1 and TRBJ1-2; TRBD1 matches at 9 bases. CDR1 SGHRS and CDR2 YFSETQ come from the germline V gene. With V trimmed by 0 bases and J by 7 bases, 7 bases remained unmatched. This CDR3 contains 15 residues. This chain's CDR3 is CASSLGGQGGGGYTF. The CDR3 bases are TGCGCCAGCAGCTTGGGGGGACAGGGAGGTGGTGGCTACACCTTC.

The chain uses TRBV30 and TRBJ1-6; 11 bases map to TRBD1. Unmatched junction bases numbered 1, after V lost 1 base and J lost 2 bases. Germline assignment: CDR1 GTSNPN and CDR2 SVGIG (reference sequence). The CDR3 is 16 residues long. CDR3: CAWSGGQGAYNSPLHF. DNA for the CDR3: TGTGCCTGGAGTGGGGGACAGGGGGCCTATAATTCACCCCTCCACTTT.

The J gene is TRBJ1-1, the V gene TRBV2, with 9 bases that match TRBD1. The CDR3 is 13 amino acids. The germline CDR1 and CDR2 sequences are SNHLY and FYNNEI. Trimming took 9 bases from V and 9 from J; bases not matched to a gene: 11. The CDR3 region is CARRSPGQGQAFF. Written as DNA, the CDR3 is TGTGCCAGAAGGAGCCCCGGACAGGGGCAAGCTTTCTTT. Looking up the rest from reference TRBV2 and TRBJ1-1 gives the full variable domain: EPEVTQTPSHQVTQMGQEVILRCVPISNHLYFYWYRQILGQKVEFLVSFYNNEISEKSEIFDDQFSVERPDGSNFTLKIRSTKLEDSAMYFCARRSPGQGQAFFGQGTRLTVV.

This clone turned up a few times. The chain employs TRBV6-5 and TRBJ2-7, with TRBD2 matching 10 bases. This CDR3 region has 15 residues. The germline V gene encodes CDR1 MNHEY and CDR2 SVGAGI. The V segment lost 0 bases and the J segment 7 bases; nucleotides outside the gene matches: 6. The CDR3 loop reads CASSYSAGGPEEQYF. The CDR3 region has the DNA TGTGCCAGCAGTTACTCAGCGGGAGGGCCCGAAGAGCAGTACTTC.

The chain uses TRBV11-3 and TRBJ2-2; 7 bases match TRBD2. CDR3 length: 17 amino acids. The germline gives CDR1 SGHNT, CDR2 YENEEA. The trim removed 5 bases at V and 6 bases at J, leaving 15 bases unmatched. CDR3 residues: CASSGRSGSGGAGELFF. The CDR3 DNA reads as TGTGCCAGCAGCGGGCGTTCAGGGTCGGGAGGTGCCGGGGAGCTGTTTTTT.

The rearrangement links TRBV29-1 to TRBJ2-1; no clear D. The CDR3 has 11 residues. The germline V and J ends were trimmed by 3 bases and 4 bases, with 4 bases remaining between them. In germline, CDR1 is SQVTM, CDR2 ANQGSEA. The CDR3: CSVDQYNEQFF. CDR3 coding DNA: TGCAGCGTTGACCAGTACAATGAGCAGTTCTTC.

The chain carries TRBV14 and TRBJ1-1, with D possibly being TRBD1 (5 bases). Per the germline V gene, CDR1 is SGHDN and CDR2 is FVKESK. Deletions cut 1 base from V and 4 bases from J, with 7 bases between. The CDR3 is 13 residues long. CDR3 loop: CASSQGRGTEAFF. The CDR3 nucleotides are TGTGCCAGCAGCCAAGGGAGGGGCACTGAAGCTTTCTTT.